This T cell receptor (beta chain) emerged from a study of early T cells in non-severe SARS-CoV-2 infection. Study in general: RNA in bulk from unsorted whole blood was sequenced, and chains were unpaired.

Trimming left V 2 bases short and J 4 bases short, with 14 bases between. The CDR3 runs 15 residues. CDR1 SGHRS and CDR2 YFSETQ come from the germline V gene. The TCR library protocol was used to attach unique molecular identifiers. These identifiers were attached to individual cDNA molecules. TCRdb reprocessed the 5' RACE reads with MiXCR, giving one entry per CDR3 protein. The sample carries more than 70,000 distinct CDR3 sequences, approximately 13% recorded once. The chain recombines TRBV5-1 with TRBJ2-3; tentatively, D is TRBD1 (5 bases). The receptor comes from an adult who was a healthcare worker with PCR-confirmed SARS-CoV-2 infection or an uninfected control (not recorded which). Sequenced sample: whole blood. The CDR3 DNA follows: TGCGCCAGCAGCTTCGGCCTTCCAGGGCCAGATACGCAGTATTTT. Translating it yields CASSFGLPGPDTQYF.